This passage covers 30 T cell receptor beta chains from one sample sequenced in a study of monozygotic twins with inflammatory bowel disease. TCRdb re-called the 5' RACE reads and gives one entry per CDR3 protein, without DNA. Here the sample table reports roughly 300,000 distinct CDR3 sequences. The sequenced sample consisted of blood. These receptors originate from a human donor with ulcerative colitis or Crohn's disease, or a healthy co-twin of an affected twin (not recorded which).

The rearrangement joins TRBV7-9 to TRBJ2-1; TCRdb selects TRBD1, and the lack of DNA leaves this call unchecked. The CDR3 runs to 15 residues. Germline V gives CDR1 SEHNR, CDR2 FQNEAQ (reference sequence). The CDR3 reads CASSLLTGVGNEQFF.

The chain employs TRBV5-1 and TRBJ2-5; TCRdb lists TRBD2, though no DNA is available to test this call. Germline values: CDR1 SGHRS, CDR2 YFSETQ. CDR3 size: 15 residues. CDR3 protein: CASSSRGESQETQYF.

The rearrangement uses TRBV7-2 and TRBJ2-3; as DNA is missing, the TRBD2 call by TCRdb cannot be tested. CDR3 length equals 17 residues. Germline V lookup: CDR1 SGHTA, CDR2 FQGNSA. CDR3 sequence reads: CASSLPGLAGGPDTQYF.

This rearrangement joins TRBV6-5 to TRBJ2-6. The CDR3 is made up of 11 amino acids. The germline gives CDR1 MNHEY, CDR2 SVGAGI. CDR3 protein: CASSFLGVLTF.

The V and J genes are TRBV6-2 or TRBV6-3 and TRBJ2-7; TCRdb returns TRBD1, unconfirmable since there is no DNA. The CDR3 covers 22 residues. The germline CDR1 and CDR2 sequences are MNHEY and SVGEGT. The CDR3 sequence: CASSYQSPGLTAQPPSSYEQYF.

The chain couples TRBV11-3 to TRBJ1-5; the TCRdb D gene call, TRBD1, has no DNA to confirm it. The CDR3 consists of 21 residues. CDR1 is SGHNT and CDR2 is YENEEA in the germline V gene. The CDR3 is CASSLVGAVDRGVIRNQPQHF.

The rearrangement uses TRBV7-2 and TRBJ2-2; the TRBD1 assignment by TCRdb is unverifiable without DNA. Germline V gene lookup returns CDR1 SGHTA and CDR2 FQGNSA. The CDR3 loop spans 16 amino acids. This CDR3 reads CASSKGQGVLSGELFF.

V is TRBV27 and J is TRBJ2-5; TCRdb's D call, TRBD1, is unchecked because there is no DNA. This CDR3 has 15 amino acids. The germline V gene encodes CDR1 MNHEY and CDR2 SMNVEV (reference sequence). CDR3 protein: CASSASSRQEETQYF.

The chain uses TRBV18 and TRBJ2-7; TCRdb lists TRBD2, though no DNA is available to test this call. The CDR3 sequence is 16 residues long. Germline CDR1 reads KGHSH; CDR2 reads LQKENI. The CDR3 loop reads CASSPGLAGVNYEQYF.

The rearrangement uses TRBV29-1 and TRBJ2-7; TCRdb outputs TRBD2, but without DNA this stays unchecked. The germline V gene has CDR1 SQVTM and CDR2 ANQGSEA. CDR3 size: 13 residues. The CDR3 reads CSVELGRSYEQYF.

The CDR3 spells CASSFQRGHTTYEQYF. This rearrangement joins TRBV27 to TRBJ2-7; the TRBD1 assignment by TCRdb is unverifiable without DNA. Per the germline V gene, CDR1 is MNHEY and CDR2 is SMNVEV (reference sequence). This CDR3 is 16 amino acids long.

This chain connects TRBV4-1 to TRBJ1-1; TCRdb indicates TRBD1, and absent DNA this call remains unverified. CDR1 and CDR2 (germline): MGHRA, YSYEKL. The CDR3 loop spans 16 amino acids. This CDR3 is CASSPQRTGENTEAFF.

CDR3 loop: CATSIPGQGPTDTQYF. V and J are TRBV24-1 and TRBJ2-3; the TCRdb D gene call, TRBD1, has no DNA to confirm it. Germline V gene data show CDR1 as KGHDR and CDR2 as SFDVKD. This CDR3 is 16 amino acids long.

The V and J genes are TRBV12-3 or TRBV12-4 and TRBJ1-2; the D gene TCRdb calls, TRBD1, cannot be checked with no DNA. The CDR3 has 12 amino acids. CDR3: CASSFSRAGYTF.

CDR3 protein: CASSQEDVGEIYGYTF. The chain combines TRBV4-2 with TRBJ1-2. This CDR3 has 16 amino acids. The germline V gene has CDR1 LGHNA and CDR2 YNFKEQ.

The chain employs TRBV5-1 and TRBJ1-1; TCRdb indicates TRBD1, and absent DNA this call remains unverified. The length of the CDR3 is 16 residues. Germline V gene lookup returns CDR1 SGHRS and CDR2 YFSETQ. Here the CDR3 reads CASSLQGPGKNTEAFF.

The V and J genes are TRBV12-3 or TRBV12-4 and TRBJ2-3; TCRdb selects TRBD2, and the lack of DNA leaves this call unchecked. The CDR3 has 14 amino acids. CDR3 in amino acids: CASSSGLPPDTQYF.

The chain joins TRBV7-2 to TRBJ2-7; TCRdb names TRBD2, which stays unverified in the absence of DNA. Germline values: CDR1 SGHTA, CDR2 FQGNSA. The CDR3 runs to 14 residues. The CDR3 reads CASRLISPGNEQYF.

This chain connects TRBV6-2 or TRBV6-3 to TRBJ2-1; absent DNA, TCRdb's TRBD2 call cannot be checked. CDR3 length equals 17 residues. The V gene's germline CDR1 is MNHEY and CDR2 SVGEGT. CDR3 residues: CASSYRASGGYNNEQFF.

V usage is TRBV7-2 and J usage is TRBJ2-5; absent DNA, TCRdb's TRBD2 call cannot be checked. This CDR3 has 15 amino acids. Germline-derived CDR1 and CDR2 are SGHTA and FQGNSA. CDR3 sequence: CASSLGLGGKETQYF.

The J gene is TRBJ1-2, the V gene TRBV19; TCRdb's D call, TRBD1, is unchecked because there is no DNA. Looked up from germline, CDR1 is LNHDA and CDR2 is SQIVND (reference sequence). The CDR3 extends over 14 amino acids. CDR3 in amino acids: CASSATGYYDGYTF.

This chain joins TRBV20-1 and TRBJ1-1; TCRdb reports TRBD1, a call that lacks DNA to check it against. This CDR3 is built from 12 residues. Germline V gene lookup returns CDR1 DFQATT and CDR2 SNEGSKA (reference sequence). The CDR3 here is CSARPQGTEAFF.

The CDR3 is CASSLKNRVGETQYF. This sequence joins TRBV11-2 and TRBJ2-5; the TRBD1 assignment by TCRdb is unverifiable without DNA. The CDR3 is made up of 15 amino acids. Looked up from germline, CDR1 is SGHAT and CDR2 is FQNNGV.

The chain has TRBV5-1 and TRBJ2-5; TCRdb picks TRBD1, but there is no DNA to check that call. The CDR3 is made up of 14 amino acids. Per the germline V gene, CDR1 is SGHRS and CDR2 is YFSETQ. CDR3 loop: CASSLTGAGETQYF.

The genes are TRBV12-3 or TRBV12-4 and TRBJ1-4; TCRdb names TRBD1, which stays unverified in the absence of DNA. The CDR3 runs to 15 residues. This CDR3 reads CASSSNRGRDEKLFF.

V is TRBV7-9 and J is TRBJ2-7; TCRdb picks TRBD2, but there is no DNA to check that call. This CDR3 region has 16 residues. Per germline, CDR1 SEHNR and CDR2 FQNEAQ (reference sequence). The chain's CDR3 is CASSLSGTAIRDEQYF.

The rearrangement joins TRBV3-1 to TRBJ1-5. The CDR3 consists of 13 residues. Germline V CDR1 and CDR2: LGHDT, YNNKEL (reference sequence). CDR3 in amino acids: CASSQGVSRAQHF.

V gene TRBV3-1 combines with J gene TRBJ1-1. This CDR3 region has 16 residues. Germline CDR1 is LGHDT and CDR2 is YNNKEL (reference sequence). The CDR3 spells CASSRQTTQSIRITFF.

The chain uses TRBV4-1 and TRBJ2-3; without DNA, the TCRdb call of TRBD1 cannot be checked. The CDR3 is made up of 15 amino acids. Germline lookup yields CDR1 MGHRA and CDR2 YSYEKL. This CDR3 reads CASSQTGGSTDTQYF.

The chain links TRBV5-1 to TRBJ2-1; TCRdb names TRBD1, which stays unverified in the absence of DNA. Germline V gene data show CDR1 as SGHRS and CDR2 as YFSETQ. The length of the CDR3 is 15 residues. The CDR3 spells CASSRDSLSYNEQFF.